A selection of T cell receptor beta chains follows, all from one sample in a study of blood T cell repertoires in COVID-19. TCRdb keeps only in-frame clones here, not all; method: immunoSEQ multiplex PCR. The table lists 95,000 or so clones, roughly four fifths of them singletons. The sequencing input was peripheral blood. These receptors were collected from a man older than 75 with COVID-19, enrolled during active disease. Both conserved end residues are part of each CDR3. D genes are given only for firm matches. Only part of the rows carry a size: once, few, many, or a class if the clone is expanded.

v_call,d_call,j_call,clone_size,cdr3_nt,cdr3_aa
TRBV11-2,TRBD1,TRBJ2-3,-,TGTGCCAGCCAGACAGGGGGAGAAGATACGCAGTATTTT,CASQTGGEDTQYF
TRBV28,-,TRBJ1-5,-,TGTGCCAGCAGCTTGCCGCGGGGGGGTAGTCAGCCCCAGCATTTT,CASSLPRGGSQPQHF
TRBV12-5,TRBD1,TRBJ1-1,-,TGTGCTAGTGGTTTGGTATCGGGACAGGGCACTGAAGCTTTCTTT,CASGLVSGQGTEAFF
TRBV10-2,TRBD1,TRBJ1-6,-,TGCGCCAGCAGTCCAACAGGGGGGGATAATTCACCCCTCCACTTT,CASSPTGGDNSPLHF
TRBV9,TRBD1,TRBJ2-4,-,TGTGCCAGCAGCGCTGGGACAGGGAAAAACATTCAGTACTTC,CASSAGTGKNIQYF
TRBV28,TRBD2,TRBJ2-5,-,TGTGCCAGCAGTCTTCTAGCGGGAGGGCCGGGGGAGACCCAGTACTTC,CASSLLAGGPGETQYF
TRBV23-1,TRBD1,TRBJ1-5,-,TGCGCCAGCAGAATCCCGGAGACCGGGACAGGGGACTATGGTTGCACTCAGCCCCAGCATTTT,CASRIPETGTGDYGCTQPQHF
TRBV4-2,TRBD1,TRBJ2-4,-,TGTGCCAGCAGCCAGGCCAAAGGACAGGGGGCTTCCAAAAACATTCAGTACTTC,CASSQAKGQGASKNIQYF
TRBV7-7,TRBD1,TRBJ1-3,many,TGTGCCAGCAGCGTACCGGGACAGGGGAAAATCTACACCATATATTTT,CASSVPGQGKIYTIYF
TRBV10-2,-,TRBJ1-5,-,TGCGCCAGCAGTGAGTTTAAGAACAGGAATAGCAATCAGCCCCAGCATTTT,CASSEFKNRNSNQPQHF
TRBV3-1/TRBV3-2,-,TRBJ1-6,-,TGTGCCAGCAGCCCCCGCAGGGGCCGTTCACCCCTCCACTTT,CASSPRRGRSPLHF
TRBV29-1,TRBD1,TRBJ2-7,-,TGCAGCTTCGGACAGGGGGCAGGCGAGCAGTACTTC,CSFGQGAGEQYF
TRBV6-2/TRBV6-3,-,TRBJ2-1,-,TGTGCCAGCAGTTACATCGATGAGCAGTTCTTC,CASSYIDEQFF
TRBV10-1,TRBD1,TRBJ1-1,-,TGCGCCAGCAGTGACGCCTTACAGGGGCGAGGGGCTGGGAACACTGAAGCTTTCTTT,CASSDALQGRGAGNTEAFF
TRBV28,-,TRBJ1-1,-,TGTGCCAGCAGTTTGTACCTGACAGATACGAACACTGAAGCTTTCTTT,CASSLYLTDTNTEAFF
TRBV11-2,-,TRBJ2-1,-,TGTGCCAGCAGCGTCGTTGTGGGGGCTGAGCAGTTCTTC,CASSVVVGAEQFF